The next 22 T cell receptor beta chains were all read from a single sample in a study of regulatory T cells in long-lasting Graves disease. Through Arm-PCR of CDR3 regions and iRepertoire HTBI primers, TCR beta libraries were built. TCRdb called the multiplex PCR reads again in MiXCR, with one record for every CDR3 protein. The sample carries about 470,000 distinct CDR3 sequences, 20% to 25% recorded once. Time point described: persistent/refractory GD, antithyroid drugs over 5 years with positive TRAb. Extracted PBMC RNA gave rise to the TCR library. The sequenced sample was peripheral blood mononuclear cells (PBMCs), obtained when the disease was refractory, from a patient treated with antithyroid drugs. The receptor set was obtained from a female donor with Graves disease.

This clonotype was picked up many times. The J gene is TRBJ1-1, the V gene TRBV6-1; D gene ambiguous. The V gene lost 10 bases and the J gene lost 2 bases, with 17 bases spanning the gap. Germline-derived CDR1 and CDR2 are MNHNS and SASEGT. The CDR3 runs 14 residues. The CDR3 loop is CATSPRGFNTEAFF. DNA for the CDR3: TGTGCCACCTCTCCGCGGGGTTTCAACACTGAAGCTTTCTTT.

This clonotype occurred a few times. V and J are TRBV6-1 and TRBJ2-7; D uncertain. Germline V gives CDR1 MNHNS, CDR2 SASEGT. CDR3 length: 12 residues. V gave up 6 bases and J gave up 4 bases, with 10 bases separating them. The CDR3 nucleotides read TGTGCCAGCAGATCGGATGATTACGAGCAGTACTTC. This encodes CASRSDDYEQYF.

This chain connects TRBV7-9 to TRBJ1-4, with D hard to call. V gave up 5 bases and J gave up 7 bases, with 14 bases separating them. This CDR3 is built from 14 residues. The germline gives CDR1 SEHNR, CDR2 FQNEAQ (reference sequence). CDR3 protein: CASSRVASAEKLFF. CDR3 DNA: TGTGCCAGCAGCCGAGTAGCGAGCGCTGAAAAACTGTTTTTT.

Ten or more counts support this clonotype. The J gene is TRBJ2-2, the V gene TRBV11-2; D gene ambiguous. Germline assignment: CDR1 SGHAT and CDR2 FQNNGV. Trimming pared 3 bases from V and 2 bases from J, leaving 13 bases between. CDR3 length equals 16 residues. The CDR3 DNA is TGTGCCAGCAGCTTTGGTTTACAGCCTAACACCGGGGAGCTGTTTTTT. Residues: CASSFGLQPNTGELFF.

A few counts support this clonotype. V and J are TRBV6-2 or TRBV6-3 and TRBJ2-2; unclear D gene. CDR1 is MNHEY and CDR2 is SVGEGT in the germline V gene. Trimming stripped 2 bases from V and 6 bases from J, with 13 bases between. This CDR3 region has 15 residues. The CDR3 bases are TGTGCCAGCAGTTACCAAGGAGAAGATCCCGGGGAGCTGTTTTTT. As protein: CASSYQGEDPGELFF.

This rearrangement joins TRBV4-1 to TRBJ2-5, with D tentatively TRBD1 (5 bases). Per germline, CDR1 MGHRA and CDR2 YSYEKL. The CDR3 spans 14 residues. V was shortened by 4 bases and J by 5 bases, with 14 bases between the two germline ends. The CDR3 nucleotides read TGCGCCAGCAGCCTCGACCGACAGTCGGAGACCCAGTACTTC. It codes for CASSLDRQSETQYF.

This clonotype has ten or more counts. The CDR3 bases are TGTGCCAGCAGTTCCCAATCTGGGGCCAACGTCCTGACTTTC. Protein sequence: CASSSQSGANVLTF. The gene calls are TRBV28 and TRBJ2-6; D is uncertain. The CDR3 totals 14 residues. V was clipped by 4 bases and J by 1 base, with 5 bases between them. Germline values: CDR1 MDHEN, CDR2 SYDVKM.

This clonotype appeared a few times. The V gene is TRBV7-8, the J gene TRBJ1-2, with a tentative D call TRBD1 (6 bases). This CDR3 is built from 13 residues. Per germline, CDR1 SGHVS and CDR2 FQNEAQ. Trimming cost V 6 bases and J 2 bases, with 10 bases left between them. As DNA, the CDR3 is TGTGCCAGCAGTCACACAGGGAACTATGGCTACACCTTC. Its protein product is CASSHTGNYGYTF.

The chain couples TRBV4-1 to TRBJ1-1, with TRBD1 matching 8 bases. The germline V gene has CDR1 MGHRA and CDR2 YSYEKL. The length of the CDR3 is 16 residues. With V trimmed by 0 bases and J by 3 bases, 6 bases remained unmatched. The CDR3 region is CASSQDHQGADTEAFF. CDR3 DNA sequence: TGCGCCAGCAGCCAAGATCATCAGGGGGCAGACACTGAAGCTTTCTTT.

The sample holds a few counts of this clonotype. This clone may be a read error of a much larger clone one base away. As the CDR3 is not closed by the conserved phenylalanine or tryptophan, this likely results from a read error. This chain joins TRBV4-3 and TRBJ1-5; D is perhaps TRBD1 (5 bases). This CDR3 has 13 residues. In germline, CDR1 is LGHNA, CDR2 YSLEER. V gave up 4 bases and J gave up 7 bases, with 11 bases separating them. CDR3 DNA: TGCGCCAGCAGCCCCGACAGAAACCAGCCCCAGCATCTT. Its translation: CASSPDRNQPQHL.

This clonotype was seen many times. The V gene is TRBV20-1, the J gene TRBJ2-5; 9 bases are a match to TRBD2. J lost 5 bases, V lost 3 bases, and 7 bases had no gene match. The germline CDR1 and CDR2 sequences are DFQATT and SNEGSKA (reference sequence). This CDR3 region has 14 residues. CDR3 sequence reads: CSASNFAGGETQYF. The DNA for the CDR3 is TGCAGTGCTAGTAATTTCGCGGGAGGGGAGACCCAGTACTTC.

Ten or more counts support this clonotype. V usage is TRBV12-3 or TRBV12-4 and J usage is TRBJ1-1; D is ambiguous. Trimming removed 8 bases at V and 0 bases at J, with 7 bases between. This CDR3 contains 12 residues. The CDR3 spells CASGRLNTEAFF. In nucleotides, the CDR3 is TGTGCCAGCGGACGGTTGAACACTGAAGCTTTCTTT.

This clonotype appeared a few times. The rearrangement links TRBV12-3 or TRBV12-4 to TRBJ2-2, with 11 bases fitting TRBD2. V lost 6 bases and J lost 7; bases outside the gene matches: 16. The CDR3 is 18 residues long. CDR3 region: CASRPTPGTSGRGGELFF. The CDR3 nucleotides are TGTGCCAGCAGGCCTACACCCGGGACTAGCGGCCGGGGCGGGGAGCTGTTTTTT.

The V and J genes are TRBV9 and TRBJ1-5, with D uncertain. The ends were cut back, 5 bases at V and 7 bases at J, with 13 bases in the middle. The CDR3 is 13 residues long. The V gene's germline CDR1 is SGDLS and CDR2 YYNGEE. DNA for the CDR3: TGTGCCAGCAGTCGAAGCCCCGGGCAGCCCCAGCATTTT. This codes for CASSRSPGQPQHF.

This clonotype was found many times. The V gene is TRBV11-1, the J gene TRBJ2-7; tentatively, D is TRBD1 (6 bases). Trimming removed 8 bases from V and 3 bases from J, with 11 bases in between. The CDR3 covers 12 residues. Germline V gene data show CDR1 as SGHAT and CDR2 as FQDESV (reference sequence). CDR3 region: CASGQSIYEQYF. The DNA for the CDR3 is TGTGCCAGCGGACAGTCCATCTACGAGCAGTACTTC.

This clonotype appeared a few times. The chain couples TRBV27 to TRBJ1-5, with a tentative D call TRBD1 (5 bases). CDR3 size: 15 residues. The ends were cut back, 2 bases at V and 5 bases at J, with 13 bases in the middle. Germline V CDR1 and CDR2: MNHEY, SMNVEV (reference sequence). The CDR3 sequence: CASSLDSDGHQPQHF. The CDR3 DNA follows: TGTGCCAGCAGTTTAGACAGCGACGGTCATCAGCCCCAGCATTTT.

This clonotype showed up many times. This chain joins TRBV28 and TRBJ1-4, with 8 bases lining up with TRBD1. Germline lookup yields CDR1 MDHEN and CDR2 SYDVKM. After removal of 4 bases from V and 8 bases from J, the junction contained 9 bases not matched to a gene. CDR3 length: 15 amino acids. The CDR3 DNA follows: TGTGCCAGCAGTTCCCCGACAGGGGAAGGAGAAAAACTGTTTTTT. It is translated as CASSSPTGEGEKLFF.

This clonotype was recorded a few times. V is TRBV15 and J is TRBJ1-6, with TRBD1 matching 9 bases. The J segment lost 8 bases and the V segment lost 3 bases, leaving 2 bases of the junction unmatched. There are 14 residues in the CDR3. Germline loops: CDR1 LNHNV, CDR2 YYDKDF (reference sequence). The CDR3 spells CATSRDRGYSPLHF. The DNA for the CDR3 is TGTGCCACCAGCAGGGACAGGGGTTATTCACCCCTCCACTTT.

This clonotype showed up just a few times. The genes are TRBV27 and TRBJ2-6; no reliable D call. Between the trimmed V and J ends, which lost 4 bases and 2 bases, there was a span of 12 bases. The V gene's germline CDR1 is MNHEY and CDR2 SMNVEV (reference sequence). The CDR3 is made up of 16 amino acids. Here the CDR3 DNA reads TGTGCCAGCAGTTCCTTCAGATCCCCTGGGGCCAACGTCCTGACTTTC. As protein: CASSSFRSPGANVLTF.

This clonotype has only a few counts. The chain uses TRBV6-1 and TRBJ1-1; no reliable D call. Germline V gene sequence: CDR1 MNHNS, CDR2 SASEGT. The CDR3 runs 14 residues. V gave up 6 bases and J gave up 5 bases, with 16 bases separating them. CDR3 sequence (DNA): TGTGCCAGCAGCACCCGGGTCTTGGGGACTGAAGCTTTCTTT. It encodes CASSTRVLGTEAFF.

The chain joins TRBV18 to TRBJ1-1, with TRBD1 as a possible D gene (5 bases). Germline V gives CDR1 KGHSH, CDR2 LQKENI. The CDR3 is 14 residues long. The V end lost 3 bases, the J end lost 4 bases, and 12 bases lay between the germline ends. The CDR3 is CASSPGRDGTEAFF. The CDR3, as DNA: TGTGCCAGCTCACCGGGCAGGGATGGCACTGAAGCTTTCTTT.

Turning to this clonotype: A much larger clone lies a single base off, so this may be a read error. V is TRBV6-1 and J is TRBJ2-7; 8 bases map to TRBD1. With 2 bases clipped from V and 2 bases from J, the junction kept 11 bases outside the gene matches. The CDR3 runs 17 residues. CDR1 and CDR2 (germline): MNHNS, SASEGT. The CDR3 protein is CASSERGYRGTPYEQYF. CDR3 nucleotides: TGTGCCAGCAGTGAAAGAGGGTACAGGGGGACCCCCTACGAGCAGTACTTC.